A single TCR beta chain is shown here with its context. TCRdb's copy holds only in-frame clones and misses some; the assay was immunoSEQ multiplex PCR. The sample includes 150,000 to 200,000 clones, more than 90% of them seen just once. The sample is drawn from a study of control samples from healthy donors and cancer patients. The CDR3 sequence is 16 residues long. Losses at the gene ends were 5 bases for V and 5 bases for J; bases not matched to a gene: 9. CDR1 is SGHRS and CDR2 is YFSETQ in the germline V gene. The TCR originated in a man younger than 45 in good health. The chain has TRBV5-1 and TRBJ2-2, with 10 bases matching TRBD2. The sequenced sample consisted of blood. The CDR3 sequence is CASRTLAGVGTGELFF. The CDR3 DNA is TGCGCCAGCAGGACGCTAGCGGGAGTTGGGACCGGGGAGCTGTTTTTT.